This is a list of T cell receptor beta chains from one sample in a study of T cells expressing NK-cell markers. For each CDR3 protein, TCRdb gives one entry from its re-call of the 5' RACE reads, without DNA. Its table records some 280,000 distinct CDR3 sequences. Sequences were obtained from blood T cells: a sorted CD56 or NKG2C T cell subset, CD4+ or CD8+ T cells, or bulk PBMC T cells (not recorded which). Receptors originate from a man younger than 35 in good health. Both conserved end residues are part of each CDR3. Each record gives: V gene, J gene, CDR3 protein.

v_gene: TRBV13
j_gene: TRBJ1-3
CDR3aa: CASSPDGPSGNTIYF

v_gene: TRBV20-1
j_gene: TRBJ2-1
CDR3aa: CSARRGEIGDEQFF

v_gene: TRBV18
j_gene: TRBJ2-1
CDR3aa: CASSPKSGRAGVNEQFF

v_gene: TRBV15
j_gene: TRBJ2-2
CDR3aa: CATCRDNAVGELFF

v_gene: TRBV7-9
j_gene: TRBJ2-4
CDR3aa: CASSLAGLAGSDIQYF

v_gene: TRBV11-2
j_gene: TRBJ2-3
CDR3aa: CASSPPGTSGYSSTDTQYF

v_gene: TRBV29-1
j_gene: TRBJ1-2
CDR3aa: CSVGGTANGYTF

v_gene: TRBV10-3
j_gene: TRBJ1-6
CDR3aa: CAISERDDGGSPLHF

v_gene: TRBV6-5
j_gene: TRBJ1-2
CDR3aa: CASSYSEELYGYTF

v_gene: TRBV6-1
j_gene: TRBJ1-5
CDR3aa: CASSGATGGDQPQHF

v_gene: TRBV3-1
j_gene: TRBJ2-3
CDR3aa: CASSQLVRTDTQYF

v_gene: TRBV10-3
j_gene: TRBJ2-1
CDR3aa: CAISESELAGAHEQFF

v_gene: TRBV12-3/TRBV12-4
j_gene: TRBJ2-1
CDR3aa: CASSIRGTNEQFF

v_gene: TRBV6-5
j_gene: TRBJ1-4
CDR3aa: CASSYMGEPGANEKLFF

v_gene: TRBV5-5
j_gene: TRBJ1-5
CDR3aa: CASSLEGSRTQPQHF

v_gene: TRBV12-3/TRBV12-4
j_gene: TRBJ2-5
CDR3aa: CASSFRGNQETQYF

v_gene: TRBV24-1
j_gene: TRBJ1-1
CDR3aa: CATSDFPNTEAFF

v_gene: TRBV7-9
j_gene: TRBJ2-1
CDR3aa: CASSLGLSGSFNEQFF

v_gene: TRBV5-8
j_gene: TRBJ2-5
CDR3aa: CASSFRLNPSQETQYF

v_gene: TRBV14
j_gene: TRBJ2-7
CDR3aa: CASSFSGVSYEQYF

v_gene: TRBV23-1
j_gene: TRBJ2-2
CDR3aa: CASRGRANTGELFF